This T cell receptor (beta chain) was identified during a study of blood T cell repertoires in COVID-19. The overall study: T cells, B-cell-depleted T cells, or PBMCs supplied cDNA or gDNA.

Method: immunoSEQ multiplex PCR; TCRdb's copy keeps in-frame clones and lacks some. The profile shows 200,000 to 300,000 clones, about nine tenths of them singletons. Trimming took 7 bases from V and 4 from J; bases not matched to a gene: 6. Per germline, CDR1 MNHEY and CDR2 SVGAGI. CDR3 length equals 13 residues. Sample: peripheral blood. The chain combines TRBV6-5 with TRBJ1-1, with TRBD1 identical over 7 bases. The receptor was isolated from a woman aged 40 to 50 with acute or convalescent COVID-19. CDR3 in DNA: TGTGCCAGCAATGTTAACAGGGGCACTGAAGCTTTCTTT. This codes for CASNVNRGTEAFF.